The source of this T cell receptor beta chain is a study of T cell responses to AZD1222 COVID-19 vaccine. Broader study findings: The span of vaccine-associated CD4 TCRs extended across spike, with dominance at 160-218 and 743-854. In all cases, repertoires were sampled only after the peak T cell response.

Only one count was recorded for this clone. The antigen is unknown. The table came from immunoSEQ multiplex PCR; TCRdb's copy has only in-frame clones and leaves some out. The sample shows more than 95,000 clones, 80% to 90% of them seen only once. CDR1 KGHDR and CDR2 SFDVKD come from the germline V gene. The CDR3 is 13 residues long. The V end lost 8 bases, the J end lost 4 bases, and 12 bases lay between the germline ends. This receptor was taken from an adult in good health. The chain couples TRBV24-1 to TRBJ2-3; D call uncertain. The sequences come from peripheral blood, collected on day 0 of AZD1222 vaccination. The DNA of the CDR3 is TGTGCCACCACCCATGGGCTTTCAGATACGCAGTATTTT. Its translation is CATTHGLSDTQYF.